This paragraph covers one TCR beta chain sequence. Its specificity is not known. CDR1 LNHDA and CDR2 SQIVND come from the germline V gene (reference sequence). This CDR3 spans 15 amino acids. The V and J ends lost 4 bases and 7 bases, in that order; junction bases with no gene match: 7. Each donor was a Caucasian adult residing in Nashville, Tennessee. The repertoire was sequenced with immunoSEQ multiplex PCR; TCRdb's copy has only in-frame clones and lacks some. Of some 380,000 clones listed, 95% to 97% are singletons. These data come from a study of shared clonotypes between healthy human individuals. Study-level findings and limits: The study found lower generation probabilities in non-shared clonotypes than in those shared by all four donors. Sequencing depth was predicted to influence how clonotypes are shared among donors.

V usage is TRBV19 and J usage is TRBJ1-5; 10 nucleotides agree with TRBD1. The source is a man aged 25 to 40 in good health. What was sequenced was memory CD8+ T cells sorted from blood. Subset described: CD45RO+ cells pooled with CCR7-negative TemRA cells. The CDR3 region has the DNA TGTGCCAGTAGTACGACAGGGGGCGCAAGGCAGCCCCAGCATTTT. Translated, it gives CASSTTGGARQPQHF.